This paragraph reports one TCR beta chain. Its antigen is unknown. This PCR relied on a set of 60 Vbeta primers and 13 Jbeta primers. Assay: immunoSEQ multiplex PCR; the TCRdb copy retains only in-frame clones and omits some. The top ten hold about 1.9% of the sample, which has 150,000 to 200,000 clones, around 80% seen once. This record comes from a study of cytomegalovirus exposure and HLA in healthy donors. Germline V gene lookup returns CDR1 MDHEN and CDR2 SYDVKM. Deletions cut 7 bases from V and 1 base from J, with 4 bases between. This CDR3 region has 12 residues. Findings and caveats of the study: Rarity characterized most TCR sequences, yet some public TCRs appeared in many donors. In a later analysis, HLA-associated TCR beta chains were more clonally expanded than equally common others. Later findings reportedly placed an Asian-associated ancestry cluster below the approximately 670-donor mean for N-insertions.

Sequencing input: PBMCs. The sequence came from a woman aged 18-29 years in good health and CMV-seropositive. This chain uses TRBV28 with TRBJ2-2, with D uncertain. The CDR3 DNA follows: TGTGCCAGCACCAGGAACACCGGGGAGCTGTTTTTT. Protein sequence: CASTRNTGELFF.